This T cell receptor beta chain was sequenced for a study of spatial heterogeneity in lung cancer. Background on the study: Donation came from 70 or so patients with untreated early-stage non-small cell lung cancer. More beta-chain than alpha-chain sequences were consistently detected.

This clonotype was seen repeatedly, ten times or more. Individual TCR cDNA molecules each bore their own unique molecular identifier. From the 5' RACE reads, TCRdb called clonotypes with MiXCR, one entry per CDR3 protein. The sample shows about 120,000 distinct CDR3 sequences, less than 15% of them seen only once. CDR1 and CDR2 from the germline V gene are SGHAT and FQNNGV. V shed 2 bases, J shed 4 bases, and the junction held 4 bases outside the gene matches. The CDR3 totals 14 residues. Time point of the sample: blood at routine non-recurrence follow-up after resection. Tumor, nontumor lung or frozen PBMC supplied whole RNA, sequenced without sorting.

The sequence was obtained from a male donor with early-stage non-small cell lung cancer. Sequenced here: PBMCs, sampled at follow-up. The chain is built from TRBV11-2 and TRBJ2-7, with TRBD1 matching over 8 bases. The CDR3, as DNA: TGTGCCAGCAGCTTATGGACAGGGAGGTACGAGCAGTACTTC. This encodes CASSLWTGRYEQYF.